This TCR beta chain was documented in a study of shared clonotypes between healthy human individuals. On this clone: Its antigen is as yet unknown.

CDR3 size: 16 residues. Germline CDR1 and CDR2: SGHVS and FQNEAQ. Trimming removed 4 bases from V and 5 bases from J; junction bases left unmatched: 13. Whole-study findings and limits: Several donors showed sharing of about 4.6% of naive CD4 clonotypes. An anticipated effect of sequencing depth on clonotype sharing among donors was recognized.

Donors were healthy HIV-negative adults without recent acute infections or vaccinations. Data came from immunoSEQ multiplex PCR; TCRdb stores just in-frame clones and leaves some out. The table lists some 2,500,000 clones, around 93% of them singletons, with more than 0.35% in the top ten. What was sequenced was naive CD4+ T cells from PBMCs. Subset: CD45RA+ positively selected. The rearrangement links TRBV7-8 to TRBJ2-5, with 7 bases aligning to TRBD2. This TCR was sampled from a young man in good health. Some clones in this sample may be carry-over from other donors' samples. CDR3 DNA: TGTGCCAGCAGCTCCCCCGGGGGAGGGCTGGGGGAGACCCAGTACTTC. Translated: CASSSPGGGLGETQYF.